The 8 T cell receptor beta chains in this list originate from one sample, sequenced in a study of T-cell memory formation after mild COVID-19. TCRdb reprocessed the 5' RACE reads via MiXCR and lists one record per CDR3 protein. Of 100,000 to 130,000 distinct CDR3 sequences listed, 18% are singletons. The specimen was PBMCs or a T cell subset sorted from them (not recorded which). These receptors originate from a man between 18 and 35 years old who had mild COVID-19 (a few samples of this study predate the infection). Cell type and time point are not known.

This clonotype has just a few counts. The CDR3 coding sequence is TGTGCCAGCAGCTTAGATAGGGACAGGTATTCACCCCTCCACTTT. Translation gives CASSLDRDRYSPLHF. The genes are TRBV7-6 and TRBJ1-6, with 8 bases fitting TRBD1. Looked up from germline, CDR1 is SGHVS and CDR2 is FNYEAQ. This CDR3 contains 15 residues. V shed 1 base and J 8 bases; nucleotides not matched to a gene: 4.

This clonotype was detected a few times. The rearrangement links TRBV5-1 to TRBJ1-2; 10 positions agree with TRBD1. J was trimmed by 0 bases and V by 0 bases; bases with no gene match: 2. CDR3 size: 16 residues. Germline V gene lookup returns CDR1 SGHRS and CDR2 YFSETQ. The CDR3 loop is CASSLGGQGTNYGYTF. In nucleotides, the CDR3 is TGCGCCAGCAGCTTGGGGGGACAGGGGACTAACTATGGCTACACCTTC.

This chain's CDR3 is CASRQYRSSTDTQYF. The DNA for the CDR3 is TGTGCCAGCAGACAGTACAGGAGTAGCACAGATACGCAGTATTTT. The chain couples TRBV12-3 or TRBV12-4 to TRBJ2-3, with D perhaps TRBD1 (5 bases). CDR3 length equals 15 residues. V lost 6 bases to trimming and J lost 0 bases, with 13 bases between them.

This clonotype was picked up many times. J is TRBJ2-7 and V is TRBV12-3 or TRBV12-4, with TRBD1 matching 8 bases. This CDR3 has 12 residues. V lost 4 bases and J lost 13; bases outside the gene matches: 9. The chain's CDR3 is CASSSQTGGNYF. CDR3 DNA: TGTGCCAGCAGTTCCCAAACAGGGGGGAATTACTTC.

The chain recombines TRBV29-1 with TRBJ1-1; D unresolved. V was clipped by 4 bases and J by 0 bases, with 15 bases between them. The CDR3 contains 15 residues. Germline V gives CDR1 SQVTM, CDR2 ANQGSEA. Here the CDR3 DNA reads TGCAGCGTTGTGGCGGGGTGGGGAATGAACACTGAAGCTTTCTTT. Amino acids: CSVVAGWGMNTEAFF.

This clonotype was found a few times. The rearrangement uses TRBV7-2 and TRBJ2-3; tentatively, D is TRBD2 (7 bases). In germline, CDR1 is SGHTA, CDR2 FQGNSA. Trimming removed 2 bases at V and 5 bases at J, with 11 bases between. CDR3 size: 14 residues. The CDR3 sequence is CASSLRGAGDTQYF. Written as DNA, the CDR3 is TGTGCCAGCAGCTTACGGGGGGCGGGAGATACGCAGTATTTT.

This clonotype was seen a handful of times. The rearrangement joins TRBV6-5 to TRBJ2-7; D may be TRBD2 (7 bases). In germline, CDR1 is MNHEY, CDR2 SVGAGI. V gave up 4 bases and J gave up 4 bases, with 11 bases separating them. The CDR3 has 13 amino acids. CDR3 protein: CASSSGGPYEQYF. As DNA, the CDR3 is TGTGCCAGCAGTTCCGGGGGGCCTTACGAGCAGTACTTC.

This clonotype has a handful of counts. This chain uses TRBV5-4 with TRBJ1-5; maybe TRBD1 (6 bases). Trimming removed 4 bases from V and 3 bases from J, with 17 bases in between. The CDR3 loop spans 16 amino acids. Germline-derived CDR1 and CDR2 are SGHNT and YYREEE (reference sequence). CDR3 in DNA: TGTGCCAGCAGCCAAGGCGGACAGCCCCCCAATCAGCCCCAGCATTTT. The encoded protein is CASSQGGQPPNQPQHF.